Following are 19 T cell receptor beta chains from one sample sequenced in a study of blood T cell repertoires in COVID-19. The repertoire was sequenced with immunoSEQ multiplex PCR; TCRdb's copy has only in-frame clones and lacks some. The repertoire holds 200,000 to 250,000 clones, with about nine tenths as singletons. The sample consisted of peripheral blood. The receptors stem from a man in his sixties who had recovered from COVID-19.

The chain is built from TRBV5-4 and TRBJ2-7; 8 nucleotides match TRBD1. V shed 1 base, J shed 6 bases, and the junction held 3 bases outside the gene matches. The CDR3 totals 13 residues. The germline V gene encodes CDR1 SGHNT and CDR2 YYREEE (reference sequence). The chain's CDR3 is CASSLTGGLEQYF. The CDR3 DNA is TGTGCCAGCAGCTTGACAGGGGGACTCGAGCAGTACTTC.

This clone is a singleton in its sample. This chain uses TRBV18 with TRBJ2-1; possible D gene TRBD1, 6 bases. CDR1 and CDR2 from the germline V gene are KGHSH and LQKENI. The V end lost 3 bases, the J end lost 3 bases, and 12 bases lay between the germline ends. The CDR3 is 15 residues long. The CDR3: CASSPRDTDYNEQFF. CDR3 sequence (DNA): TGTGCCAGCTCACCCCGGGACACGGACTACAATGAGCAGTTCTTC. Supplemented by reference TRBV18 and TRBJ2-1, the full variable domain reads NAGVMQNPRHLVRRRGQEARLRCSPMKGHSHVYWYRQLPEEGLKFMVYLQKENIIDESGMPKERFSAEFPKEGPSILRIQQVVRGDSAAYFCASSPRDTDYNEQFFGPGTRLTVL.

The chain is built from TRBV2 and TRBJ2-5; D possibly corresponds to TRBD2 (6 bases). The V gene's germline CDR1 is SNHLY and CDR2 FYNNEI. Trimming shortened V by 5 bases and J by 1 base, and 17 bases separated the two germline ends. CDR3 size: 16 residues. This CDR3 reads CASSFFGTQLQETQYF. The CDR3 DNA sequence: TGTGCCAGCAGTTTCTTCGGGACTCAGCTCCAAGAGACCCAGTACTTC.

This chain uses TRBV3-1 (or the pseudogene TRBV3-2) with TRBJ2-3; the match to TRBD2 covers 7 bases. This CDR3 has 16 amino acids. Germline values: CDR1 LGHDT, CDR2 YNNKEL (reference sequence). V lost 4 bases and J lost 0; bases outside the gene matches: 7. CDR3 in DNA: TGTGCCAGCAGCCCCGCTAGCGGTCCGAGCACAGATACGCAGTATTTT. Amino acid sequence: CASSPASGPSTDTQYF.

The chain has TRBV7-2 and TRBJ2-3, with TRBD2 identical over 8 bases. V dropped 5 bases and J dropped 7; count of bases not matched to a gene: 8. The CDR3 extends over 14 amino acids. Germline V CDR1 and CDR2: SGHTA, FQGNSA. Written as DNA, the CDR3 is TGTGCCAGCAGCCCGAGCGGGAGTAGAAATACGCAGTATTTT. Protein: CASSPSGSRNTQYF.

This chain links TRBV5-4 with TRBJ1-2; D may be TRBD1 (6 bases). Trimming pared 2 bases from V and 0 bases from J, leaving 20 bases between. The CDR3 consists of 18 residues. Germline V CDR1 and CDR2: SGHNT, YYREEE (reference sequence). The CDR3 DNA reads TGTGCCAGCAGCTTTTCGACCGGGACACCCACAGCTAACTATGGCTACACCTTC. This translates into CASSFSTGTPTANYGYTF.

The genes are TRBV25-1 and TRBJ2-7; 7 nucleotides line up with TRBD1. The CDR3 loop spans 13 amino acids. Germline CDR1 is MGHDK and CDR2 is SYGVNS. V lost 7 bases to trimming and J lost 1 base; unmatched junction nucleotides: 4. The CDR3 is CASKAQGSYEQYF. The CDR3 DNA reads TGTGCCAGCAAAGCACAGGGGTCCTACGAGCAGTACTTC.

The gene calls are TRBV6-4 and TRBJ2-1, with a tentative D call TRBD2 (6 bases). CDR3 length equals 14 residues. CDR1 MRHNA and CDR2 SNTAGT come from the germline V gene. Trimming took 4 bases from V and 4 from J, leaving 11 bases between them. CDR3 residues: CASSVSGEYNEQFF. For the CDR3, the DNA is TGTGCCAGCAGTGTTTCGGGGGAGTACAATGAGCAGTTCTTC.

The J gene is TRBJ1-2, the V gene TRBV25-1; TRBD1 aligns across 11 bases. The junction had 15 bases not matched to a gene; V was cut back by 6 bases and J by 9 bases. The CDR3 extends over 16 amino acids. Germline V lookup: CDR1 MGHDK, CDR2 SYGVNS. The CDR3 DNA is TGTGCCAGCAGACCGGGACAGGGGGTTCTTAATGACCGCTACACCTTC. It specifies CASRPGQGVLNDRYTF.

This chain uses TRBV5-6 with TRBJ2-5; tentative D call: TRBD2 (5 bases). This CDR3 comprises 14 residues. The V and J ends lost 3 bases and 4 bases respectively, with 13 bases between them. Germline V gives CDR1 SGHDT, CDR2 YYEEEE. CDR3 loop: CASSSGTRGETQYF. CDR3 in DNA: TGTGCCAGCAGCTCCGGCACCCGGGGAGAGACCCAGTACTTC.

This clone was seen a handful of times. The same CDR3 arises from other DNA sequences in this sample as well. The chain joins TRBV6-5 to TRBJ1-2; TRBD1 agrees at 8 bases. The V segment lost 6 bases and the J segment 4 bases; nucleotides outside the gene matches: 4. Germline V gives CDR1 MNHEY, CDR2 SVGAGI. CDR3 size: 13 residues. CDR3 sequence (DNA): TGTGCCAGCAGACCCACAGGGGGCTATGGCTACACCTTC. Residues: CASRPTGGYGYTF.

The chain recombines TRBV6-6 with TRBJ1-1, with 7 bases that match TRBD1. Germline V CDR1 and CDR2: MNHNY, SVGAGI (reference sequence). This CDR3 has 13 residues. J was trimmed by 3 bases and V by 6 bases; bases with no gene match: 4. The CDR3 bases are TGTGCCAGCAGACTACAGGGGCACACTGAAGCTTTCTTT. This sequence encodes CASRLQGHTEAFF.

The CDR3 loop is CASSERTGELFF. The CDR3 nucleotides read TGTGCCAGCAGTGAGAGGACCGGGGAGCTGTTTTTT. V is TRBV25-1 and J is TRBJ2-2, with D uncertain. Trimming removed 3 bases from V and 5 bases from J, with 4 bases in between. From germline, CDR1 is MGHDK and CDR2 SYGVNS. The CDR3 has 12 residues.

This chain connects TRBV5-1 to TRBJ2-5, with 8 bases that match TRBD1. There are 16 residues in the CDR3. Trimming removed 0 bases from V and 6 bases from J; junction bases left unmatched: 10. CDR1 and CDR2 from the germline V gene are SGHRS and YFSETQ. The CDR3: CASSLASWTGMKTQYF. CDR3 DNA: TGCGCCAGCAGCTTGGCGTCGTGGACAGGGATGAAGACCCAGTACTTC.

The chain links TRBV6-2 or TRBV6-3 to TRBJ1-4; 11 bases align to TRBD1. CDR1 MNHEY and CDR2 SVGEGT come from the germline V gene. This CDR3 spans 16 amino acids. J was trimmed by 3 bases and V by 5 bases; bases with no gene match: 5. In DNA form, the CDR3 reads TGTGCCAGCAGTCGGACAGGGGGCGGCCCTAATGAAAAACTGTTTTTT. It yields the protein CASSRTGGGPNEKLFF.

This rearrangement joins TRBV19 to TRBJ2-3; D possibly corresponds to TRBD1 (5 bases). The CDR3 contains 15 residues. The germline gives CDR1 LNHDA, CDR2 SQIVND (reference sequence). Trimming took 5 bases from V and 1 from J, leaving 13 bases between them. In DNA, the CDR3 is TGTGCCAGTAGTGGCAGCAGGGCGGGCACAGATACGCAGTATTTT. Its translation is CASSGSRAGTDTQYF.

The chain uses TRBV6-2 or TRBV6-3 and TRBJ2-7, with 11 bases fitting TRBD1. Trimming at V came to 2 bases and at J to 3 bases, leaving 6 bases not matched to a gene. This CDR3 is 16 amino acids long. Germline-derived CDR1 and CDR2 are MNHEY and SVGEGT. CDR3 nucleotide sequence: TGTGCCAGCAGTTACAACGGACAGGGGGCGGGCTACGAGCAGTACTTC. As protein: CASSYNGQGAGYEQYF.

The rearrangement uses TRBV7-3 and TRBJ2-2; 9 nucleotides line up with TRBD1. V trimming: 6 bases; J trimming: 7 bases; junction bases outside the gene matches: 12. The CDR3 runs 16 residues. CDR1 is SGHTA and CDR2 is FQGTGA in the germline V gene. CDR3 in DNA: TGTGCCAGCAGGAAACAGGGGGCAAGGGAAGGCGGGGAGCTGTTTTTT. It is translated as CASRKQGAREGGELFF.

The chain combines TRBV5-4 with TRBJ1-6; D is undetermined. Trimming stripped 4 bases from V and 9 bases from J, with 20 bases between. Germline V gene sequence: CDR1 SGHNT, CDR2 YYREEE (reference sequence). The CDR3 length is 16 residues. This chain's CDR3 is CASSPATGNIVSPLHF. In DNA form, the CDR3 reads TGTGCCAGCAGCCCGGCGACGGGGAATATAGTTTCACCCCTCCACTTT.